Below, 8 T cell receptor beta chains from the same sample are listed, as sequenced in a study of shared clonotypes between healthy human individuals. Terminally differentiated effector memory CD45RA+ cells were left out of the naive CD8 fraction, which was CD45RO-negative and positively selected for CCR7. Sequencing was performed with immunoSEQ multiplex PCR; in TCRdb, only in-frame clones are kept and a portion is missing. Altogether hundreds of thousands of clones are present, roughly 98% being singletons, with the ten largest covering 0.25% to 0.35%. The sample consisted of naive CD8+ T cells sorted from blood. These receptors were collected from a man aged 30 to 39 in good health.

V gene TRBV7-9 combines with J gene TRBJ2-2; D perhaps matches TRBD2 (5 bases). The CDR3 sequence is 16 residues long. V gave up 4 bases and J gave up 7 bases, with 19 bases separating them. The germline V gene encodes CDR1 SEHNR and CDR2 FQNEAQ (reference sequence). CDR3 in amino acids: CASSSPRGEAIGELFF. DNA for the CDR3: TGTGCCAGCAGCTCCCCTCGGGGAGAGGCGATCGGGGAGCTGTTTTTT.

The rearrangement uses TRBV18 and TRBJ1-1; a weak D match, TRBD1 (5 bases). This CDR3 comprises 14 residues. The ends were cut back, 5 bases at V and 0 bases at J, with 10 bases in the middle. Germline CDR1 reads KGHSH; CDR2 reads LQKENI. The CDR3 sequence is CASSTTEMNTEAFF. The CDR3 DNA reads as TGTGCCAGCTCAACGACAGAGATGAACACTGAAGCTTTCTTT.

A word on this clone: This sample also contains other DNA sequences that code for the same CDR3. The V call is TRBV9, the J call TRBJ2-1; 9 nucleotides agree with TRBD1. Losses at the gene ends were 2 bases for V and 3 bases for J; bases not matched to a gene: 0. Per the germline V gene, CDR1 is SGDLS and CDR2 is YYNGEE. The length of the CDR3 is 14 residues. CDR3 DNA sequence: TGTGCCAGCAGCGTGGGACAGGGCTACAATGAGCAGTTCTTC. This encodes CASSVGQGYNEQFF.

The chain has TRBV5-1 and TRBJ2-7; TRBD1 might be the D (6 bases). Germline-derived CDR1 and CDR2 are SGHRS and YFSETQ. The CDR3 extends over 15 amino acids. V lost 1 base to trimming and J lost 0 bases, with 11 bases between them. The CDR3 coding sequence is TGCGCCAGCAGCTTGAGTCAGGGGCTCTCCTACGAGCAGTACTTC. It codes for CASSLSQGLSYEQYF.

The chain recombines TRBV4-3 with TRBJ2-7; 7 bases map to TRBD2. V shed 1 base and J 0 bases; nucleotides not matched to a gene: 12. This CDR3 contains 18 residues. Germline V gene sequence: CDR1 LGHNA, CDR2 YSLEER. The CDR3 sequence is CASSQGGGRGIASYEQYF. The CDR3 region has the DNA TGCGCCAGCAGCCAAGGTGGAGGGAGGGGAATAGCCTCCTACGAGCAGTACTTC.

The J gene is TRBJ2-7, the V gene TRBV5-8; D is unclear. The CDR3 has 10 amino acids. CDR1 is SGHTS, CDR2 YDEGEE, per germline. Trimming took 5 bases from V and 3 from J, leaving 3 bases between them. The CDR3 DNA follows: TGTGCCAGCAGACTCTACGAGCAGTACTTC. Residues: CASRLYEQYF.

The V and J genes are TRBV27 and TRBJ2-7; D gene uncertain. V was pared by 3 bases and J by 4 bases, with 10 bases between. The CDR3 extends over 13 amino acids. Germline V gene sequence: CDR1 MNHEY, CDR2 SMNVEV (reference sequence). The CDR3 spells CASSFGSAYEQYF. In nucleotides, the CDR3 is TGTGCCAGCAGTTTCGGCTCCGCTTACGAGCAGTACTTC.

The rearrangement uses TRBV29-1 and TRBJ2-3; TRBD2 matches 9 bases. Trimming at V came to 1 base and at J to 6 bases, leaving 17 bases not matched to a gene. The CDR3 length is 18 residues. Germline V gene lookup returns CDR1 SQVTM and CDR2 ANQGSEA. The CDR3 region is CSVEGLIAGVGKQDTQYF. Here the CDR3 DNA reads TGCAGCGTTGAAGGTCTGATAGCGGGAGTTGGGAAGCAGGATACGCAGTATTTT.